Listed here are 10 T cell receptor beta chains from one sample, sequenced in a study of cytomegalovirus exposure and HLA in healthy donors (dated by TCRdb to about 2017). Receptor libraries were prepared by the immunoSEQ multiplex PCR assay. The multiplex PCR relied on a mix of 60 forward primers for TCR Vbeta segments and 13 reverse primers for TCR Jbeta segments. TCRdb took over this immuneACCESS table, retaining in-frame rearrangements with V and J assigned. Such tables are incomplete; in checked studies, under half of the missing clones stem from an unresolved V gene, and the remainder is unexplained. The sample records about 150,000 clones, roughly 80% of which are singletons. The top ten constitute roughly 2.1% of the sample. The specimen sequenced was PBMCs. These receptors were obtained from a man younger than 35 in good health and CMV-seronegative.

The chain uses TRBV5-6 and TRBJ2-7; 7 bases are a match to TRBD1. The CDR3 runs 13 residues. CDR1 SGHDT and CDR2 YYEEEE come from the germline V gene. With V trimmed by 3 bases and J by 3 bases, 3 bases remained unmatched. CDR3 nucleotides: TGTGCCAGCAGCTGGACAGGTTTCTACGAGCAGTACTTC. Translated, it gives CASSWTGFYEQYF.

The rearrangement uses TRBV9 and TRBJ2-5, with D possibly matching TRBD2 (6 bases). This CDR3 is 13 amino acids long. Germline values: CDR1 SGDLS, CDR2 YYNGEE. Trimming pared 0 bases from V and 11 bases from J, leaving 14 bases between. CDR3 region: CASSVVETSEQYF. DNA for the CDR3: TGTGCCAGCAGCGTAGTAGAGACTAGTGAGCAGTACTTC.

This clone was seen only a few times. J is TRBJ2-5 and V is TRBV5-6, with TRBD1 as a possible D gene (6 bases). Germline V gives CDR1 SGHDT, CDR2 YYEEEE. CDR3 size: 14 residues. The ends were cut back, 1 base at V and 5 bases at J, with 12 bases in the middle. Written as DNA, the CDR3 is TGTGCCAGCAGCTTGAGGGGCCAGGGGGAGACCCAGTACTTC. This gives the protein CASSLRGQGETQYF.

This chain uses TRBV7-2 with TRBJ1-1, with unresolved D. The V gene lost 3 bases and the J gene lost 3 bases, with 11 bases spanning the gap. The CDR3 extends over 14 amino acids. Germline V lookup: CDR1 SGHTA, CDR2 FQGNSA. CDR3 protein: CASSLRSGDTEAFF. CDR3 in DNA: TGTGCCAGCAGCTTGAGGTCCGGGGACACTGAAGCTTTCTTT.

This clone has only a few counts. The chain carries TRBV7-8 and TRBJ2-1, with TRBD2 as a possible D gene (8 bases). With 7 bases removed from V and 5 bases from J, the gap between germline ends came to 21 bases. Per germline, CDR1 SGHVS and CDR2 FQNEAQ. The CDR3 sequence is 16 residues long. The CDR3 sequence is CASIVRTSQGDNEQFF. The CDR3 DNA is TGTGCCAGCATCGTTAGGACTAGCCAGGGGGACAATGAGCAGTTCTTC.

This clone was observed a few times. The chain uses TRBV6-1 and TRBJ2-3; D not resolved. Trimming took off 2 bases at V and 1 base at J, with 13 bases between the two ends. The CDR3 spans 16 residues. CDR1 is MNHNS and CDR2 is SASEGT in the germline V gene. CDR3: CASSEQQVPGTDTQYF. The CDR3 nucleotides are TGTGCCAGCAGTGAACAGCAGGTACCGGGCACAGATACGCAGTATTTT.

This chain links TRBV18 with TRBJ1-4; D perhaps matches TRBD1 (5 bases). The V end was cut by 6 bases, the J end by 7 bases, with 18 bases between. The germline gives CDR1 KGHSH, CDR2 LQKENI. There are 15 residues in the CDR3. The CDR3 DNA reads as TGTGCCAGCTCCCGCCCGATCCGGGGGAGTGAAAAACTGTTTTTT. Encoded protein: CASSRPIRGSEKLFF.

The V gene is TRBV28, the J gene TRBJ2-1; TRBD1 agrees at 7 bases. In germline, CDR1 is MDHEN, CDR2 SYDVKM. Losses at the gene ends were 3 bases for V and 8 bases for J; bases not matched to a gene: 10. This CDR3 comprises 15 residues. CDR3 bases: TGTGCCAGCAGTTTGTCTTACAGGGGCAGTGATGAGCAGTTCTTC. This gives the protein CASSLSYRGSDEQFF.

The rearrangement uses TRBV15 and TRBJ2-7, with TRBD1 as a possible D gene (6 bases). This CDR3 is built from 15 residues. The ends were cut back, 0 bases at V and 2 bases at J, with 11 bases in the middle. Germline V CDR1 and CDR2: LNHNV, YYDKDF (reference sequence). The chain's CDR3 is CATSRDVDSTYEQYF. CDR3 nucleotides: TGTGCCACCAGCAGAGATGTGGACAGTACCTACGAGCAGTACTTC.

The chain carries TRBV2 and TRBJ1-2; a weak D match, TRBD1 (6 bases). Germline V gives CDR1 SNHLY, CDR2 FYNNEI. CDR3 length: 13 amino acids. Trimming left V 1 base short and J 8 bases short, with 11 bases between. CDR3 bases: TGTGCCAGCAGTGAAGGACAGGACGGAGGCTACACCTTC. As protein: CASSEGQDGGYTF.